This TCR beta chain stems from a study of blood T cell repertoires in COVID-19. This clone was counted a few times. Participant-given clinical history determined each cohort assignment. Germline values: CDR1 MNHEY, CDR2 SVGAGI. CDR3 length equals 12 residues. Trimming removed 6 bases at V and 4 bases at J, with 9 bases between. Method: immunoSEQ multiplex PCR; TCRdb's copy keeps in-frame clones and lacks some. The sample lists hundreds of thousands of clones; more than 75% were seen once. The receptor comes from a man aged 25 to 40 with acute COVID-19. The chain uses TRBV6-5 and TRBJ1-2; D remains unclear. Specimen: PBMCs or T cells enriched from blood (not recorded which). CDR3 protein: CASSHELYGYTF. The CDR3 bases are TGTGCCAGCAGCCATGAGCTCTATGGCTACACCTTC.